Presented here are 16 T cell receptor beta chains from one specimen sequenced in a study of control samples from healthy donors and cancer patients. Clones were sequenced by immunoSEQ multiplex PCR, and TCRdb holds only the in-frame ones, with some missing. This table has almost 85,000 clones, around 94% appearing once. Specimen: blood. The receptors were sampled from a woman under 30 in good health.

V and J are TRBV6-5 and TRBJ1-2; 9 bases fit TRBD1. CDR1 and CDR2 from the germline V gene are MNHEY and SVGAGI. Germline trimming cut 6 bases from V and 3 bases from J; bases unmatched to any gene: 8. The CDR3 runs 15 residues. DNA of the CDR3: TGTGCCAGCAGATATACAGGGGGCGCGGACTATGGCTACACCTTC. Protein sequence: CASRYTGGADYGYTF.

The CDR3 DNA follows: TGTGCCAGCAGCTTACAGACGGGAAGGTCGAACACCGGGGAGCTGTTTTTT. Amino acids: CASSLQTGRSNTGELFF. The rearrangement uses TRBV7-2 and TRBJ2-2, with D possibly matching TRBD2 (5 bases). The CDR3 loop spans 17 amino acids. The germline V gene has CDR1 SGHTA and CDR2 FQGNSA. Trimming left V 2 bases short and J 0 bases short, with 13 bases between.

The chain couples TRBV7-9 to TRBJ1-1; D not resolved. From germline, CDR1 is SEHNR and CDR2 FQNEAQ (reference sequence). This CDR3 spans 11 amino acids. The V and J ends lost 7 bases and 11 bases respectively, with 14 bases between them. The CDR3 DNA reads as TGTGCCAGCACCCTTCTGGGCGGCGCTTTCTTT. Translating gives CASTLLGGAFF.

V gene TRBV28 combines with J gene TRBJ2-5; D possibly matches TRBD1 or TRBD2 (6 bases each). V was cut by 2 bases and J by 6 bases, with 19 bases left in between. The CDR3 runs to 16 residues. CDR1 and CDR2 from the germline V gene are MDHEN and SYDVKM. The CDR3 loop reads CASSLRSLRGRKTQYF. CDR3 nucleotides: TGTGCCAGCAGTTTAAGATCCCTCCGGGGGCGAAAGACCCAGTACTTC. Supplemented by reference TRBV28 and TRBJ2-5, the full variable domain reads DVKVTQSSRYLVKRTGEKVFLECVQDMDHENMFWYRQDPGLGLRLIYFSYDVKMKEKGDIPEGYSVSREKKERFSLILESASTNQTSMYLCASSLRSLRGRKTQYFGPGTRLLVL.

Here the CDR3 reads CASSLTGRSTDTQYF. As DNA, the CDR3 is TGTGCCAGCAGCTTGACAGGACGAAGCACAGATACGCAGTATTTT. The rearrangement uses TRBV5-4 and TRBJ2-3, with TRBD1 as a possible D gene (5 bases). Trimming took 1 base from V and 0 from J, leaving 9 bases between them. CDR1 SGHNT and CDR2 YYREEE come from the germline V gene (reference sequence). The CDR3 runs to 15 residues.

Only one count was recorded for this clone. J is TRBJ2-7 and V is TRBV10-3; no definite D call. Per germline, CDR1 ENHRY and CDR2 SYGVKD. The CDR3 is 13 amino acids. V was cut by 2 bases and J by 6 bases, with 11 bases left in between. CDR3 sequence (DNA): TGTGCCATCAGTGAGATAGAACTGGGCGAGCAGTACTTC. Encoded protein: CAISEIELGEQYF.

This chain connects TRBV6-6 to TRBJ1-6; 8 bases line up with TRBD1. Germline V gene data show CDR1 as MNHNY and CDR2 as SVGAGI (reference sequence). Trimming took 2 bases from V and 10 from J; bases not matched to a gene: 7. There are 15 residues in the CDR3. The CDR3 region has the DNA TGTGCCAGCAGTTACGTGGGGACAGGTCTGTCACCCCTCCACTTT. This gives the protein CASSYVGTGLSPLHF.

This sequence joins TRBV6-2 or TRBV6-3 and TRBJ2-7; 10 bases are a match to TRBD2. CDR3 size: 15 residues. The ends lost 6 bases at V and 0 bases at J; junction bases unmatched: 5. Germline CDR1 and CDR2: MNHEY and SVGEGT. The CDR3 DNA follows: TGTGCCAGCAGACCTCGGACTAGCGGCTCCTACGAGCAGTACTTC. It is translated as CASRPRTSGSYEQYF.

The chain's CDR3 is CASRDKQVGWTGELFF. CDR3 coding DNA: TGTGCCAGCAGGGATAAACAGGTCGGATGGACCGGGGAGCTGTTTTTT. The chain couples TRBV11-3 to TRBJ2-2; a possible D gene is TRBD1 (5 bases). The CDR3 extends over 16 amino acids. V was pared by 6 bases and J by 5 bases, with 19 bases between. Per germline, CDR1 SGHNT and CDR2 YENEEA.

This chain uses TRBV4-2 with TRBJ2-3; TRBD2 matches at 9 bases. This CDR3 contains 15 residues. CDR1 and CDR2 (germline): LGHNA, YNFKEQ. With 8 bases clipped from V and 5 bases from J, the junction kept 11 bases outside the gene matches. The CDR3 protein is CASRGLSGRRDTQYF. CDR3 in DNA: TGTGCCAGCCGGGGACTTAGCGGGAGAAGAGATACGCAGTATTTT.

The chain combines TRBV19 with TRBJ1-5, with TRBD1 matching 9 bases. J was trimmed by 7 bases and V by 9 bases; bases with no gene match: 4. The CDR3 extends over 12 amino acids. The germline gives CDR1 LNHDA, CDR2 SQIVND (reference sequence). CDR3 nucleotide sequence: TGTGCCAGCCGACAGGGGGGACAGCCCCAGCATTTT. Its protein product is CASRQGGQPQHF.

CDR3 residues: CASSQTAAHRRSPLHF. The CDR3 coding sequence is TGCGCCAGCAGCCAAACTGCGGCCCATAGACGTTCACCCCTCCACTTT. The chain uses TRBV5-1 and TRBJ1-6; D remains unclear. V lost 4 bases and J 9 bases, leaving 20 bases between the germline ends. CDR3 size: 16 residues. The V gene's germline CDR1 is SGHRS and CDR2 YFSETQ.

The rearrangement joins TRBV2 to TRBJ2-1; 9 bases agree with TRBD1. The V and J ends lost 6 bases and 6 bases, in that order; junction bases with no gene match: 12. The CDR3 has 16 amino acids. Germline V gene sequence: CDR1 SNHLY, CDR2 FYNNEI. The CDR3 bases are TGTGCCAGCAGCATATCGGGACAGGGTTCTTTCAATGAGCAGTTCTTC. This sequence encodes CASSISGQGSFNEQFF.

This clone has only a few counts. This sequence joins TRBV24-1 and TRBJ2-2; the D gene is possibly TRBD1 (6 bases). In germline, CDR1 is KGHDR, CDR2 SFDVKD. The CDR3 contains 16 residues. Trimming stripped 4 bases from V and 4 bases from J, with 15 bases between. CDR3 sequence: CATSDPEDSLTGELFF. The CDR3 nucleotides are TGTGCCACCAGTGACCCGGAGGACAGTCTCACCGGGGAGCTGTTTTTT.

This rearrangement joins TRBV27 to TRBJ2-1; the match to TRBD2 covers 8 bases. The CDR3 totals 15 residues. The J segment lost 9 bases and the V segment lost 6 bases, leaving 13 bases of the junction unmatched. Germline assignment: CDR1 MNHEY and CDR2 SMNVEV (reference sequence). CDR3 protein: CASSWNPGLGTEQFF. CDR3 coding DNA: TGTGCCAGCAGCTGGAACCCGGGACTAGGTACTGAGCAGTTCTTC.

In DNA, the CDR3 is TGTGCCAGCAGCCTAATGGGCGGGGGACAGATCTACGAGCAGTACTTC. Encoded protein: CASSLMGGGQIYEQYF. The chain is built from TRBV27 and TRBJ2-7; tentatively, D is TRBD1 or TRBD2 (7 bases each). In germline, CDR1 is MNHEY, CDR2 SMNVEV (reference sequence). Trimming left V 6 bases short and J 3 bases short, with 21 bases between. The CDR3 extends over 16 amino acids.